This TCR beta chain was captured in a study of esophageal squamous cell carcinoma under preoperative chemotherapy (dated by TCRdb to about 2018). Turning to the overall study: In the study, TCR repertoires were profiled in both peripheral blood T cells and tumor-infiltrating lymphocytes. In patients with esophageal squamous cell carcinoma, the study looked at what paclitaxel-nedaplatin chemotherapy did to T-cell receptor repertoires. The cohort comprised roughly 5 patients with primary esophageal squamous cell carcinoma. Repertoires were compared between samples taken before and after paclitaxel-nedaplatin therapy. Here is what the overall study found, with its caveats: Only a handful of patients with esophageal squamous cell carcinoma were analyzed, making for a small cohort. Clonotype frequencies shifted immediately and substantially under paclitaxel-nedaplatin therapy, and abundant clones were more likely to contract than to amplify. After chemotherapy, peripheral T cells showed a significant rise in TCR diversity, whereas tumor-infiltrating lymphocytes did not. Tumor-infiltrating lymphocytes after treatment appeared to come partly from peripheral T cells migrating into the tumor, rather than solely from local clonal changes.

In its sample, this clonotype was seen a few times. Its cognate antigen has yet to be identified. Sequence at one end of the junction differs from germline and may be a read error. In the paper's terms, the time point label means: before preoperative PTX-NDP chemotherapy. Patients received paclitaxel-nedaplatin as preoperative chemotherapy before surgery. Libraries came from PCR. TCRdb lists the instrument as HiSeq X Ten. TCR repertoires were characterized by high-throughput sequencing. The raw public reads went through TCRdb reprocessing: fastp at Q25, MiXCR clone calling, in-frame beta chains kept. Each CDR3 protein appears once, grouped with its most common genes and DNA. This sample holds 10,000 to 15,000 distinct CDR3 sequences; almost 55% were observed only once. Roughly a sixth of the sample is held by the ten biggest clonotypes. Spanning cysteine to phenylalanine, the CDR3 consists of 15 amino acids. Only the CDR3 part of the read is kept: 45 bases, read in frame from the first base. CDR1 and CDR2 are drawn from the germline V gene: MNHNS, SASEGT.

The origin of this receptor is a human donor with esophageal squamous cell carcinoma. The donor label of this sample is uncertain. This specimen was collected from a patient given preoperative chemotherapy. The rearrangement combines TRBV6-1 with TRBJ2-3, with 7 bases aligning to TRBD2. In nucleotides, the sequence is TGTGCCAGGGGTTCTGGCGGGAGTGATACAGAGACGCAGTATTTC. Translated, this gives CARGSGGSDTETQYF.